These T cell receptor beta chains were read from a single sample in a study of blood T cell repertoires in COVID-19. The table came from immunoSEQ multiplex PCR; TCRdb's copy has only in-frame clones and leaves some out. The repertoire includes approximately 71,000 clones, approximately 85% of them detected once, and under 6% sits in the top ten. Sequencing was performed on peripheral blood. The receptor source for this set is a human donor in a cohort sampled during active COVID-19. Both conserved end residues are part of each CDR3. The D gene is left open where the match is weak. Size is omitted from some rows. Given values are once, few, many or a class for expanded clones.

TRBV6-6	.	TRBD2	TRBJ2-5	TGTGCCAGCAGGTCTAGCGGGAGTACAGAGACCCAGTACTTC	CASRSSGSTETQYF
TRBV19	once	.	TRBJ1-2	TGTGCCAGTAGTTTCGACAGTAACTATGGCTACACCTTC	CASSFDSNYGYTF
TRBV3-1/TRBV3-2	.	TRBD1	TRBJ2-1	TGTGCCAGCGTAGGGACAGGGAATGAGAGGAATGAGCAGTTCTTC	CASVGTGNERNEQFF
TRBV19	.	.	TRBJ2-7	TGTGCCAGTAGTAACGGGGTGGGAGAGCAGTACTTC	CASSNGVGEQYF
TRBV6-4	.	.	TRBJ2-2	TGTGCCAGCAGTGCGGAGGGAGCGGCCGGGGAGCTGTTTTTT	CASSAEGAAGELFF
TRBV30	.	.	TRBJ1-2	TGTGCCTGGAGTGTACAGGTGACTAACTATGGCTACACCTTC	CAWSVQVTNYGYTF
TRBV6-1	.	TRBD2	TRBJ2-3	TGTGCCAGCAGTGAAGGGGCTAGCGGGGGGGCAGGTACAGATACGCAGTATTTT	CASSEGASGGAGTDTQYF
TRBV18	.	TRBD2	TRBJ2-7	TGTGCCAGCTCACCACTCCCTACTAGCGGGAGGGCCGGAGGGGGCGAGCAGTACTTC	CASSPLPTSGRAGGGEQYF
TRBV7-3	.	.	TRBJ1-1	TGTGCCAGCAGCTTAGGTTCAGTTAACACTGAAGCTTTCTTT	CASSLGSVNTEAFF
TRBV4-2	once	.	TRBJ2-7	TGTGCCAGCAGCCAGAGAGGGGAGGCTCACGAGCAGTACTTC	CASSQRGEAHEQYF
TRBV3-1/TRBV3-2	.	TRBD2	TRBJ2-7	TGTGCCAGCAGCCAAGATGTGACTAGCGGGAGGAATGAGCAGTACTTC	CASSQDVTSGRNEQYF
TRBV30	.	.	TRBJ2-3	TGTGCCTGGGGATCGGGACTCCCGAACACAGATACGCAGTATTTT	CAWGSGLPNTDTQYF
TRBV11-3	once	.	TRBJ2-1	TGTGCCAGCAGCTCTCGGGCGGGCAACAATGAGCAGTTCTTC	CASSSRAGNNEQFF
TRBV19	.	TRBD1	TRBJ2-5	TGTGCCAGTAGTACTCGTTTATTGGGGACAGGGTTGGGGAATCAAGAGACCCAGTACTTC	CASSTRLLGTGLGNQETQYF
TRBV5-1	.	.	TRBJ1-1	TGCGCCAGCAGCTCGAGCCTTCAGGGTGATCTGATGGCTGAAGCTTTCTTT	CASSSSLQGDLMAEAFF
TRBV7-8	once	.	TRBJ2-5	TGTGCCAGCAGCCCTAATACGATCTCAGAGACCCAGTACTTC	CASSPNTISETQYF
TRBV5-4	few	.	TRBJ1-1	TGTGCCAGCAGCTTAATACAGGGAGGGACTGAAGCTTTCTTT	CASSLIQGGTEAFF
TRBV3-1/TRBV3-2	.	.	TRBJ1-1	TGTGCCAGCAGCTTACAGGGCGGCACTGAAGCTTTCTTT	CASSLQGGTEAFF
TRBV2	few	TRBD1	TRBJ2-1	TGTGCCAGCAGTTACTACAGGGGATTAGGATACAATGAGCAGTTCTTC	CASSYYRGLGYNEQFF
TRBV27	.	.	TRBJ2-3	TGTGCCAGCAGTCACACCCGGACAGAAACAGATACGCAGTATTTT	CASSHTRTETDTQYF
TRBV7-2	once	.	TRBJ2-5	TGTGCCAGCAGCATTAGCGTGGAGACCCAGTACTTC	CASSISVETQYF
TRBV19	few	TRBD1	TRBJ1-6	TGTGCCACCACACCCGGACAGGGGTTCAATTCACCCCTCCACTTT	CATTPGQGFNSPLHF
TRBV15	.	TRBD1	TRBJ2-2	TGTGCCACCAGCAGAGACAGGGGGCTTTACACCGGGGAGCTGTTTTTT	CATSRDRGLYTGELFF
TRBV6-5	.	.	TRBJ2-7	TGTGCCAGCAGTCGCACCAGGGGAAGCTACGAGCAGTACTTC	CASSRTRGSYEQYF